The source of this T cell receptor beta chain is a study of regulatory T cells in long-lasting Graves disease. Study results and caveats: When disease was persistent, TRBV28, TRBJ1-2 and TRBJ2-5 were the favored segments. Public clonotype sharing was higher in persistent than newly diagnosed patients.

The TCR beta library used iRepertoire HTBI primers with Arm-PCR amplification of CDR3. TCRdb re-analysed the multiplex PCR reads in MiXCR, keeping a single row per CDR3 protein. The sample has fewer than 650,000 distinct CDR3 sequences, more than 15% seen once. V shed 7 bases and J shed 9 bases, with 16 bases lying between them. This CDR3 has 13 residues. CDR1 is SNHLY and CDR2 is FYNNEI in the germline V gene. As to time point: newly diagnosed GD, antithyroid drugs for less than 3 months. From RNA extracted from PBMCs, the TCR library was made. Diagnoses of Graves' disease were made by American Thyroid Association guidelines. This clonotype was recorded a few times. The target antigen is unknown. The same sample was also used in a study of T cells in Graves' hyperthyroidism and ophthalmopathy. That source reports: Hyperthyroidism in the patients, aged 18 to 65, was newly diagnosed and under 2 months in duration.

The V and J genes are TRBV2 and TRBJ1-5, with D unresolved. The sample consisted of peripheral blood mononuclear cells (PBMCs), taken at new diagnosis, from a patient treated with antithyroid drugs. This clonotype originated in a man in his late teens or twenties with Graves disease. The CDR3 DNA reads TGTGCCAGCACGGCGGCTTGGGTCGGGCCCCAGCATTTT. Its protein product is CASTAAWVGPQHF.